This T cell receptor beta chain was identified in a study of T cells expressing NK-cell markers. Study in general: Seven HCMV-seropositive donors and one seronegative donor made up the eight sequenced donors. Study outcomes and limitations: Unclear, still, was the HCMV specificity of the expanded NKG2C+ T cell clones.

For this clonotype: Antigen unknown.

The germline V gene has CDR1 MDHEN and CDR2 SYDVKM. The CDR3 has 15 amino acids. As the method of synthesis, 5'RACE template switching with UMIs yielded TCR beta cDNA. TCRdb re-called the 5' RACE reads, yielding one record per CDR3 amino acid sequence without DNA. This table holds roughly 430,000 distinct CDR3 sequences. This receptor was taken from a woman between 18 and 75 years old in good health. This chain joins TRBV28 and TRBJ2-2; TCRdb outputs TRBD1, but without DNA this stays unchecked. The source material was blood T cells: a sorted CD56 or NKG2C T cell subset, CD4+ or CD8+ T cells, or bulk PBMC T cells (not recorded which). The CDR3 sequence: CASSRTGLIAGELFF.